The 8 T cell receptor beta chains below were found in one sample sequenced in a study of blood T cell repertoires in COVID-19. Profiling relied on immunoSEQ multiplex PCR, and the TCRdb table lists in-frame clones only, not all of them. The sample has around 60,000 clones; roughly 90% are singletons. Sequencing input: peripheral blood. The source is a woman aged 55-69 years with active COVID-19.

The V gene is TRBV5-1, the J gene TRBJ2-2; TRBD2 matches at 10 bases. Germline trimming cut 3 bases from V and 7 bases from J; bases unmatched to any gene: 9. This CDR3 comprises 16 residues. CDR1 is SGHRS and CDR2 is YFSETQ in the germline V gene. CDR3 sequence (DNA): TGCGCCAGCAGCTGGGTCAGCGGGGGGGCCGGCGGGGAGCTGTTTTTT. Protein: CASSWVSGGAGGELFF.

This chain joins TRBV18 and TRBJ1-2; a weak D match, TRBD1 (5 bases). Trimming left V 2 bases short and J 4 bases short, with 8 bases between. The CDR3 is 13 amino acids. The germline V gene encodes CDR1 KGHSH and CDR2 LQKENI. The CDR3 region has the DNA TGTGCCAGCTCACCAGACAGAGTCTATGGCTACACCTTC. Protein sequence: CASSPDRVYGYTF.

This clone was found once. This chain connects TRBV5-1 to TRBJ1-2; D is perhaps TRBD1 (5 bases). The CDR3 totals 14 residues. V was pared by 1 base and J by 5 bases, with 12 bases between. In germline, CDR1 is SGHRS, CDR2 YFSETQ. Written as DNA, the CDR3 is TGCGCCAGCAGCTTGAGTGGGGCGGGGTATGGCTACACCTTC. It codes for CASSLSGAGYGYTF.

This clone was seen once. The CDR3 nucleotides are TGTGCCAGCTCCCCAAATCGACAGGCTCGGCTTTTCTTT. It is translated as CASSPNRQARLFF. The chain is built from TRBV18 and TRBJ1-1; D perhaps matches TRBD1 (6 bases). The ends were cut back, 6 bases at V and 13 bases at J, with 21 bases in the middle. CDR1 and CDR2 (germline): KGHSH, LQKENI. The CDR3 is made up of 13 amino acids. The variable domain in full, completed from reference TRBV18 and TRBJ1-1, reads NAGVMQNPRHLVRRRGQEARLRCSPMKGHSHVYWYRQLPEEGLKFMVYLQKENIIDESGMPKERFSAEFPKEGPSILRIQQVVRGDSAAYFCASSPNRQARLFFGQGTRLTVV.

This clone came up once. V usage is TRBV5-6 and J usage is TRBJ1-2; 9 positions match TRBD1. The CDR3 covers 12 residues. With V trimmed by 7 bases and J by 6 bases, 4 bases remained unmatched. The germline CDR1 and CDR2 sequences are SGHDT and YYEEEE. CDR3 DNA sequence: TGTGCCAGCGGGACAGGGAGGGATGGCTACACCTTC. Translated: CASGTGRDGYTF.

This chain uses TRBV5-4 with TRBJ2-1, with D possibly matching TRBD1 (5 bases). The CDR3 runs 15 residues. V lost 4 bases and J lost 4, with 15 bases in between. In germline, CDR1 is SGHNT, CDR2 YYREEE (reference sequence). The CDR3 DNA sequence: TGTGCCAGCAGCCAAGACAGACCTAAATACAATGAGCAGTTCTTC. It is translated as CASSQDRPKYNEQFF.

The chain carries TRBV5-8 and TRBJ1-2; D is unclear. The ends were cut back, 4 bases at V and 4 bases at J, with 5 bases in the middle. The CDR3 spans 11 residues. Per germline, CDR1 SGHTS and CDR2 YDEGEE. The CDR3 DNA sequence: TGTGCCAGCAGCGCGGCCTATGGCTACACCTTC. Protein sequence: CASSAAYGYTF.

This rearrangement joins TRBV5-6 to TRBJ1-3, with 10 bases that match TRBD1. With 0 bases clipped from V and 2 bases from J, the junction kept 2 bases outside the gene matches. The CDR3 is made up of 16 amino acids. Germline V gene data show CDR1 as SGHDT and CDR2 as YYEEEE. The CDR3 nucleotides are TGTGCCAGCAGCTTGGGGGACAGGGGTACTGGAAACACCATATATTTT. Translated: CASSLGDRGTGNTIYF.